This T cell receptor (beta chain) is from a study of T cell repertoires in cytomegalovirus infection. Study summary: Based on public TCR beta signatures, there were indications of CMV infection and of a matching HLA type. Study-level findings and limits: The cumulative frequency of public TCR beta families distinguished individuals who carried CMV together with the relevant HLA. Across the ex vivo response, the dominant clonotypes were HLA-C-restricted CMV-specific TCR beta clonotypes.

CDR1 and CDR2 from the germline V gene are LNHDA and SQIVND (reference sequence). The CDR3 extends over 18 amino acids. V lost 5 bases and J lost 2; bases outside the gene matches: 17. TCRdb passed the reads through MiXCR, listing each CDR3 protein once. The sample consists of 740,000 or so distinct CDR3 sequences, approximately 40% of them appearing once. Comment on this clonotype: Its antigen is still unknown.

Material: PBMCs. The TCR originated in a human donor in good health (CMV status not recorded). Some clones in this sample may be carry-over from other donors' samples. The chain couples TRBV19 to TRBJ2-5; 7 nucleotides agree with TRBD2. The CDR3 DNA reads as TGTGCCAGTAGTGCCTCCGGGGGGACCTTTACCCTTCAAGAGACCCAGTACTTC. Translating gives CASSASGGTFTLQETQYF.